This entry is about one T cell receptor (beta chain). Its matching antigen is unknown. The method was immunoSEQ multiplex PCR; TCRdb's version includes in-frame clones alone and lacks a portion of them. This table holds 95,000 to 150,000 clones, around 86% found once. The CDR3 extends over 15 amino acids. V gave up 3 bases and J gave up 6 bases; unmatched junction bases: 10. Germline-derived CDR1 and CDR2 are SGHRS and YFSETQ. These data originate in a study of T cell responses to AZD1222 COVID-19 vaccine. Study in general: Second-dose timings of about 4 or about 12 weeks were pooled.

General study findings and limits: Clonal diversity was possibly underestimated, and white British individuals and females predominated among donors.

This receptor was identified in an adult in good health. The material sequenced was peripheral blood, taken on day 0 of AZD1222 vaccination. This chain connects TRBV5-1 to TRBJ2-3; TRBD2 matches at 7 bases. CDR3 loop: CASSYGGLPADTQYF. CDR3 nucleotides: TGCGCCAGCAGCTACGGGGGGTTACCGGCGGATACGCAGTATTTT.